This T cell receptor beta chain comes out of a study of response to subunit inactivated influenza vaccine. Germline trimming cut 5 bases from V and 2 bases from J; bases unmatched to any gene: 12. Per the germline V gene, CDR1 is SNHLY and CDR2 is FYNNEI. The CDR3 length is 17 residues. TCRdb fed the RT-PCR reads into MiXCR, producing one record per CDR3 protein. The sample has some 520,000 distinct CDR3 sequences, 16% seen once. The sample was CD4+ T cells sorted from PBMCs, taken less than 25 months after vaccination. The clonotype was recovered from a man aged 45 to 75 who received an inactivated influenza vaccine. V and J are TRBV2 and TRBJ2-3; 8 bases align to TRBD2. This CDR3 reads CASSSDGAGENTDTQYF. The DNA for the CDR3 is TGTGCCAGCAGTTCGGACGGAGCGGGGGAAAACACAGATACGCAGTATTTT.